Each of the 30 T cell receptor beta chains below was sequenced from the same sample in a study of cytomegalovirus exposure and HLA in healthy donors. The primer mix had 60 Vbeta and 13 Jbeta primers. Only in-frame clones appear in the TCRdb table, and some are missing; sequencing was by immunoSEQ multiplex PCR. The sample comprises 130,000 to 150,000 clones, around 78% of which are singletons, and less than 3% rests with the top ten. The sequencing input was PBMCs. Source of these receptors: a male donor in good health and CMV-seronegative.

The rearrangement links TRBV27 to TRBJ1-5; 9 nucleotides align to TRBD1. Germline V lookup: CDR1 MNHEY, CDR2 SMNVEV (reference sequence). The CDR3 totals 14 residues. With V trimmed by 3 bases and J by 5 bases, 2 bases remained unmatched. CDR3 sequence reads: CASSFGTGYQPQHF. The CDR3 nucleotides read TGTGCCAGCAGTTTTGGGACAGGGTATCAGCCCCAGCATTTT.

This clone has a single count. The chain joins TRBV5-5 to TRBJ2-7; the D is unclear. Trimming left V 0 bases short and J 3 bases short, with 13 bases between. The CDR3 runs to 15 residues. Germline values: CDR1 SGHKS, CDR2 YYEKEE (reference sequence). The CDR3 loop is CASSLGPSPFYEQYF. The CDR3 bases are TGTGCCAGCAGCTTGGGGCCTTCCCCTTTCTACGAGCAGTACTTC.

The V gene is TRBV4-1, the J gene TRBJ1-1; weak D call: TRBD1 (6 bases). Trimming took 5 bases from V and 5 from J, leaving 15 bases between them. The CDR3 loop spans 14 amino acids. CDR1 MGHRA and CDR2 YSYEKL come from the germline V gene. The CDR3 reads CASSMDSPLTEAFF. The CDR3 nucleotides read TGCGCCAGCAGCATGGACAGCCCTTTGACTGAAGCTTTCTTT.

This chain joins TRBV30 and TRBJ1-5, with unresolved D. Germline CDR1 and CDR2: GTSNPN and SVGIG (reference sequence). Trimming took off 0 bases at V and 2 bases at J, with 11 bases between the two ends. The CDR3 runs 15 residues. The CDR3 loop reads CAWSVIGIRNQPQHF. The DNA of the CDR3 is TGTGCCTGGAGTGTAATCGGTATCCGCAATCAGCCCCAGCATTTT. Complete variable domain (other parts from reference TRBV30 and TRBJ1-5): SQTIHQWPATLVQPVGSPLSLECTVEGTSNPNLYWYRQAAGRGLQLLFYSVGIGQISSEVPQNLSASRPQDRQFILSSKKLLLSDSGFYLCAWSVIGIRNQPQHFGDGTRLSIL.

The CDR3 nucleotides are TGCAGCTCATCGTACGGGAACTACAATGAGCAGTTCTTC. Its protein product is CSSSYGNYNEQFF. The V call is TRBV29-1, the J call TRBJ2-1; D is perhaps TRBD2 (5 bases). Germline CDR1 is SQVTM and CDR2 is ANQGSEA. Trimming pared 8 bases from V and 3 bases from J, leaving 14 bases between. The CDR3 contains 13 residues.

The rearrangement uses TRBV18 and TRBJ2-7; TRBD1 might be the D (6 bases). In germline, CDR1 is KGHSH, CDR2 LQKENI. V was trimmed by 5 bases and J by 5 bases, leaving 16 bases between them. This CDR3 region has 14 residues. As DNA, the CDR3 is TGTGCCAGCTCAGCGTTGGGGGCTCGCAACGAGCAGTACTTC. Its translation is CASSALGARNEQYF.

The chain carries TRBV15 and TRBJ2-7; 11 bases are shared with TRBD2. V gave up 2 bases and J gave up 3 bases; unmatched junction bases: 3. CDR1 is LNHNV, CDR2 YYDKDF, per germline (reference sequence). The CDR3 is 15 residues long. The CDR3 sequence is CATSRRLAGSYEQYF. DNA of the CDR3: TGTGCCACCAGCAGAAGACTAGCGGGAAGCTACGAGCAGTACTTC.

This chain links TRBV30 with TRBJ1-1; D is unresolved. Germline V gene data show CDR1 as GTSNPN and CDR2 as SVGIG (reference sequence). The CDR3 loop spans 14 amino acids. Trimming removed 2 bases from V and 3 bases from J, with 13 bases in between. Written as DNA, the CDR3 is TGTGCCTGGAGTATGGGCCCTCAGGACACTGAAGCTTTCTTT. Encoded protein: CAWSMGPQDTEAFF.

This rearrangement joins TRBV7-9 to TRBJ1-1; D remains ambiguous. The CDR3 is 13 amino acids. The germline V gene encodes CDR1 SEHNR and CDR2 FQNEAQ (reference sequence). Between the trimmed V and J ends, which lost 3 bases and 4 bases, there was a span of 9 bases. DNA of the CDR3: TGTGCCAGCAGCTTTCTCGCAGGCACTGAAGCTTTCTTT. This encodes CASSFLAGTEAFF.

This clone has just a few counts. This chain connects TRBV19 to TRBJ2-7; a possible D gene is TRBD1 (5 bases). The CDR3 has 14 residues. Trimming pared 2 bases from V and 2 bases from J, leaving 10 bases between. Germline loops: CDR1 LNHDA, CDR2 SQIVND (reference sequence). Here the CDR3 reads CASSISQVAYEQYF. Written as DNA, the CDR3 is TGTGCCAGTAGTATATCACAGGTCGCCTACGAGCAGTACTTC. Together with reference TRBV19 and TRBJ2-7, the CDR3 gives the full variable domain: DGGITQSPKYLFRKEGQNVTLSCEQNLNHDAMYWYRQDPGQGLRLIYYSQIVNDFQKGDIAEGYSVSREKKESFPLTVTSAQKNPTAFYLCASSISQVAYEQYFGPGTRLTVT.

This clone has just a few counts. The V gene is TRBV11-1, the J gene TRBJ1-4; D might be TRBD1 (6 bases). V lost 0 bases, J lost 8 bases, and 10 bases lay in between. The CDR3 spans 14 residues. Germline CDR1 and CDR2: SGHAT and FQDESV (reference sequence). For the CDR3, the DNA is TGTGCCAGCAGCTTAGCCCAGGGACACGAAAAACTGTTTTTT. Residues: CASSLAQGHEKLFF. Supplemented by reference TRBV11-1 and TRBJ1-4, the full variable domain reads EAEVAQSPRYKITEKSQAVAFWCDPISGHATLYWYRQILGQGPELLVQFQDESVVDDSQLPKDRFSAERLKGVDSTLKIQPAELGDSAMYLCASSLAQGHEKLFFGSGTQLSVL.

This clone was recorded a few times. J is TRBJ1-1 and V is TRBV7-6; maybe TRBD1 (6 bases). This CDR3 is 15 amino acids long. Per germline, CDR1 SGHVS and CDR2 FNYEAQ. The V end was cut by 11 bases, the J end by 0 bases, with 19 bases between. The CDR3 sequence: CAARPYTGMNTEAFF. The CDR3, as DNA: TGTGCCGCTCGACCTTATACAGGGATGAACACTGAAGCTTTCTTT.

The chain uses TRBV9 and TRBJ2-3; 10 nucleotides align to TRBD2. V was clipped by 0 bases and J by 5 bases; unmatched bases: 6. The CDR3 runs to 16 residues. Germline loops: CDR1 SGDLS, CDR2 YYNGEE. The CDR3 DNA follows: TGTGCCAGCAGCGTAGGGCGAGCGGGAGGGTTAGATACGCAGTATTTT. Its protein product is CASSVGRAGGLDTQYF.

As regards this clone: A read error may produce the germline difference seen at one junction end. The chain's CDR3 is CARRYGHPPHNEQFF. The CDR3 region has the DNA TGTGCCAGGAGGTATGGACATCCACCTCACAATGAGCAGTTCTTC. This chain links TRBV30 with TRBJ2-1; perhaps D is TRBD1 or TRBD2 (5 bases each). There are 15 residues in the CDR3. Germline assignment: CDR1 GTSNPN and CDR2 SVGIG (reference sequence).

This clone was recorded only once. J is TRBJ1-6 and V is TRBV12-5; D is uncertain. The CDR3 runs to 14 residues. Per germline, CDR1 LGHNT and CDR2 FRNRAP. Trimming cost V 3 bases and J 6 bases, with 9 bases left between them. As DNA, the CDR3 is TGTGCTAGTGGTTTTGGGCAGGTTAATTCACCCCTCCACTTT. The encoded protein is CASGFGQVNSPLHF.

The sample holds one count of this clone. The chain links TRBV7-9 to TRBJ2-1, with unresolved D. Deletions cut 2 bases from V and 0 bases from J, with 11 bases between. Germline lookup yields CDR1 SEHNR and CDR2 FQNEAQ (reference sequence). This CDR3 is built from 16 residues. This CDR3 is CASSLSAPSSYNEQFF. The CDR3 bases are TGTGCCAGCAGCTTATCGGCGCCTAGCTCCTACAATGAGCAGTTCTTC.

The chain carries TRBV7-9 and TRBJ2-1; TRBD2 might be the D (5 bases). Trimming left V 3 bases short and J 7 bases short, with 7 bases between. CDR3 length equals 12 residues. Germline V gene lookup returns CDR1 SEHNR and CDR2 FQNEAQ (reference sequence). The CDR3 loop is CASSLSGNEQFF. DNA for the CDR3: TGTGCCAGCAGCTTGAGCGGAAATGAGCAGTTCTTC.

The rearrangement joins TRBV4-2 to TRBJ2-7, with D possibly matching TRBD2 (6 bases). V dropped 8 bases and J dropped 9 bases, with 23 bases sitting between them. This CDR3 contains 14 residues. CDR1 is LGHNA, CDR2 YNFKEQ, per germline. In DNA, the CDR3 is TGTGCCAGCTCCCGAGAGAGGGGACTCCGAGGGCAGTACTTC. Translating it yields CASSRERGLRGQYF.

This clone has only a few counts. V gene TRBV7-9 combines with J gene TRBJ2-5; TRBD1 might be the D (6 bases). The CDR3 covers 16 residues. V lost 3 bases, J lost 4 bases, and 18 bases lay in between. Germline values: CDR1 SEHNR, CDR2 FQNEAQ (reference sequence). CDR3 amino acids: CASSLIETGSRETQYF. The CDR3 DNA is TGTGCCAGCAGCTTGATCGAAACAGGGTCTCGAGAGACCCAGTACTTC. Variable domain in full (rest from reference TRBV7-9 and TRBJ2-5): DTGVSQNPRHKITKRGQNVTFRCDPISEHNRLYWYRQTLGQGPEFLTYFQNEAQLEKSRLLSDRFSAERPKGSFSTLEIQRTEQGDSAMYLCASSLIETGSRETQYFGPGTRLLVL.

V is TRBV5-6 and J is TRBJ1-6; tentative D call: TRBD1 (6 bases). V lost 3 bases and J 7 bases, leaving 20 bases between the germline ends. The CDR3 contains 17 residues. The germline CDR1 and CDR2 sequences are SGHDT and YYEEEE. In DNA form, the CDR3 reads TGTGCCAGCAGCTCCAACGGACAGCGAAACCAAAATTCACCCCTCCACTTT. It encodes CASSSNGQRNQNSPLHF. The full variable domain, with the rest looked up from reference TRBV5-6 and TRBJ1-6, is DAGVTQSPTHLIKTRGQQVTLRCSPKSGHDTVSWYQQALGQGPQFIFQYYEEEERQRGNFPDRFSGHQFPNYSSELNVNALLLGDSALYLCASSSNGQRNQNSPLHFGNGTRLTVT.

The DNA of the CDR3 is TGTGCCAGTAGTATCGGGGGGGGCACTGAAGCTTTCTTT. Translating it yields CASSIGGGTEAFF. The chain links TRBV19 to TRBJ1-1, with TRBD1 as a possible D gene (5 bases). Looked up from germline, CDR1 is LNHDA and CDR2 is SQIVND (reference sequence). V dropped 3 bases and J dropped 4 bases, with 9 bases sitting between them. The CDR3 is made up of 13 amino acids.

This clone has ten or more counts. The chain recombines TRBV6-5 with TRBJ1-1; maybe TRBD1 (5 bases). This CDR3 is 16 amino acids long. Trimming shortened V by 6 bases and J by 1 base, and 18 bases separated the two germline ends. Germline V CDR1 and CDR2: MNHEY, SVGAGI. This CDR3 is CASRYPGVSENTEAFF. As DNA, the CDR3 is TGTGCCAGCAGGTACCCGGGGGTATCAGAGAACACTGAAGCTTTCTTT.

The chain uses TRBV9 and TRBJ1-5; D is perhaps TRBD1 (5 bases). The V gene's germline CDR1 is SGDLS and CDR2 YYNGEE. The CDR3 covers 15 residues. Trimming shortened V by 2 bases and J by 4 bases, and 13 bases separated the two germline ends. This CDR3 reads CASSVSGYGNQPQHF. In DNA, the CDR3 is TGTGCCAGCAGCGTTTCAGGGTATGGGAATCAGCCCCAGCATTTT.

V usage is TRBV6-5 and J usage is TRBJ1-4; 9 bases agree with TRBD1. This CDR3 is 14 amino acids long. Unmatched junction bases numbered 7, after V lost 6 bases and J lost 8 bases. Germline lookup yields CDR1 MNHEY and CDR2 SVGAGI. Written as DNA, the CDR3 is TGTGCCAGCAGGACTACAGGGGGCAACGAAAAACTGTTTTTT. Protein product: CASRTTGGNEKLFF.

J is TRBJ2-5 and V is TRBV30, with TRBD1 matching over 9 bases. The tail of the sequence fits TRBJ2-7 better, so the J call may be wrong. This CDR3 comprises 14 residues. The V gene's germline CDR1 is GTSNPN and CDR2 SVGIG (reference sequence). The CDR3 loop is CAWSVGQGSYEQYF. As DNA, the CDR3 is TGTGCCTGGAGTGTAGGACAGGGGTCCTACGAGCAGTACTTC.

The chain carries TRBV5-1 and TRBJ1-3, with no clear D. V was pared by 0 bases and J by 0 bases, with 13 bases between. Germline-derived CDR1 and CDR2 are SGHRS and YFSETQ. This CDR3 contains 17 residues. The CDR3 sequence: CASSLDTPGISGNTIYF. The CDR3, as DNA: TGCGCCAGCAGCTTGGACACACCAGGTATCTCTGGAAACACCATATATTTT.

The rearrangement uses TRBV7-6 and TRBJ1-5; the match to TRBD1 covers 11 bases. Germline CDR1 is SGHVS and CDR2 is FNYEAQ. This CDR3 is 19 amino acids long. Trimming removed 0 bases from V and 7 bases from J; junction bases left unmatched: 14. The CDR3 here is CASSLATSQGQGAGQPQHF. The CDR3 nucleotides are TGTGCCAGCAGCTTAGCGACGAGTCAAGGACAGGGGGCCGGCCAGCCCCAGCATTTT.

This clone was found once. The chain has TRBV4-1 and TRBJ2-7; tentative D call: TRBD1 (6 bases). This CDR3 is 17 amino acids long. The V gene's germline CDR1 is MGHRA and CDR2 YSYEKL. V was trimmed by 0 bases and J by 0 bases, leaving 15 bases between them. DNA for the CDR3: TGCGCCAGCAGCCAAGATCAGGGGACCGACCTCTCCTACGAGCAGTACTTC. Translating it yields CASSQDQGTDLSYEQYF.

This rearrangement joins TRBV19 to TRBJ1-5; D call uncertain. CDR1 and CDR2 (germline): LNHDA, SQIVND (reference sequence). V was cut by 2 bases and J by 2 bases, with 13 bases left in between. The CDR3 spans 16 residues. The CDR3 DNA is TGTGCCAGTAGTATATTAGGAGTAAGAGGCAATCAGCCCCAGCATTTT. As protein: CASSILGVRGNQPQHF.

This sequence joins TRBV11-2 and TRBJ2-3, with 8 nucleotides matching TRBD2. V gave up 6 bases and J gave up 1 base; unmatched junction bases: 6. Germline V gene sequence: CDR1 SGHAT, CDR2 FQNNGV. There are 15 residues in the CDR3. As DNA, the CDR3 is TGTGCCAGCAGACCACCCGGGGGGGGCACAGATACGCAGTATTTT. Its protein is CASRPPGGGTDTQYF.